Detailed here is one TCR beta chain. The table came from immunoSEQ multiplex PCR; TCRdb's copy has only in-frame clones and leaves some out. This table holds about 300,000 clones, about 90% found once. These data originate in a study of blood T cell repertoires in COVID-19. The junction had 8 bases not matched to a gene; V was cut back by 4 bases and J by 5 bases. The germline V gene has CDR1 SGDLS and CDR2 YYNGEE. The length of the CDR3 is 16 residues. The source is a man between 18 and 29 years old who had recovered from COVID-19. This chain connects TRBV9 to TRBJ2-3; TRBD2 matches 12 bases. Sequences were obtained from peripheral blood. The CDR3, as DNA: TGTGCCAGCAGCCCCCTAGCGGGGGGGCTCCAAGATACGCAGTATTTT. The encoded protein is CASSPLAGGLQDTQYF.